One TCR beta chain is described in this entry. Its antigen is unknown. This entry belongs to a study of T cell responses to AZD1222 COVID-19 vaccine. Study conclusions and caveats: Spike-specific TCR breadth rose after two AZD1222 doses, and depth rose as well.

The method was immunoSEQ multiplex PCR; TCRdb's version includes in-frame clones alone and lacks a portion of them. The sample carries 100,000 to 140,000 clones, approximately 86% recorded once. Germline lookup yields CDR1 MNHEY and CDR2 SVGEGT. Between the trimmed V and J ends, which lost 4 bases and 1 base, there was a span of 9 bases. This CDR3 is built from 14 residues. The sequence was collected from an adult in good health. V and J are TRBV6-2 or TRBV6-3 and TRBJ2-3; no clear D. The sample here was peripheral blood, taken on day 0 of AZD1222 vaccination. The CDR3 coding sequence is TGTGCCAGCAGTTCCCGGACGGGCACAGATACGCAGTATTTT. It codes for CASSSRTGTDTQYF.